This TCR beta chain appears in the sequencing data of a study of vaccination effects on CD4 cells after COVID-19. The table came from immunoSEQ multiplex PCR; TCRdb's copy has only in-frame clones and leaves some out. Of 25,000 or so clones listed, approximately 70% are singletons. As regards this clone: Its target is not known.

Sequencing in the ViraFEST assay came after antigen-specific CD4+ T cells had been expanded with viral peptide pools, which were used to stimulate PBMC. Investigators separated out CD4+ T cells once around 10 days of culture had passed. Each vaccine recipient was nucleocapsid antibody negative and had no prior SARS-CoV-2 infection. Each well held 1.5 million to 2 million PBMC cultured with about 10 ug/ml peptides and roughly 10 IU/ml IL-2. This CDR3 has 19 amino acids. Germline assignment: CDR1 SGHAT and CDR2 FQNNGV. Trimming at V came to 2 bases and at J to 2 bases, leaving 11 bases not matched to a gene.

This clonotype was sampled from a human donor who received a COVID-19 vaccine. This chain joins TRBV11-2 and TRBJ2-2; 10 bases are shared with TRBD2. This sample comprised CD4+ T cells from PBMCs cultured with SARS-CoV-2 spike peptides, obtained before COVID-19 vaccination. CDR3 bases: TGTGCCAGCAGCTTACGGGTGCCAGCGGGGGGGATAAACACCGGGGAGCTGTTTTTT. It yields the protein CASSLRVPAGGINTGELFF.